The 20 T cell receptor beta chains given below trace back to one sample, sequenced in a study of shared clonotypes between healthy human individuals (dated by TCRdb to 2019 to 2021). Libraries were built with the immunoSEQ multiplex PCR assay. The table was pulled from immuneACCESS by TCRdb, which kept in-frame rearrangements only. Such tables lose some clones; where checked, under half of the loss comes from unresolved V genes, and the rest has no known cause. The sample includes 550,000 to 850,000 clones, with about 74% observed a single time. The top ten clonotypes cover more than 1.5% of the sample. What was sequenced was memory CD4+ T cells sorted from blood. Read against the paper, the sample's cell subset or site label means: CD45RA-negative fraction. Source of these receptors: a woman under 40 in good health.

The rearrangement joins TRBV10-3 to TRBJ2-3, with 7 positions matching TRBD1. CDR3 length equals 14 residues. The V gene end was trimmed by 6 bases and the J gene end by 4 bases; junction bases not matched to a gene: 7. CDR1 and CDR2 from the germline V gene are ENHRY and SYGVKD. The CDR3 DNA reads as TGTGCCATCAGGGAACAGGGGTCCCCAGATACGCAGTATTTT. This encodes CAIREQGSPDTQYF.

This CDR3 is CAWTQNNSPLHF. The CDR3 DNA reads as TGTGCCTGGACACAGAATAATTCACCCCTCCACTTT. The chain has TRBV30 and TRBJ1-6; D unclear. Trimming stripped 4 bases from V and 5 bases from J, with 6 bases between. The CDR3 is made up of 12 amino acids. Looked up from germline, CDR1 is GTSNPN and CDR2 is SVGIG (reference sequence).

The chain joins TRBV5-1 to TRBJ1-5; D is uncertain. The CDR3 covers 13 residues. Trimming stripped 0 bases from V and 5 bases from J, with 6 bases between. Germline CDR1 and CDR2: SGHRS and YFSETQ. The DNA of the CDR3 is TGCGCCAGCAGCTTGGAAGGATATCAGCCCCAGCATTTT. Its translation is CASSLEGYQPQHF.

The CDR3 nucleotides are TGTGCCAGCAGCCTAGAGCAGGGACTACGTGGCTACACCTTC. Translation: CASSLEQGLRGYTF. The V and J genes are TRBV9 and TRBJ1-2, with D possibly matching TRBD1 (5 bases). Trimming shortened V by 4 bases and J by 7 bases, and 17 bases separated the two germline ends. The germline gives CDR1 SGDLS, CDR2 YYNGEE. This CDR3 spans 14 amino acids.

The chain links TRBV9 to TRBJ1-3; the D gene is possibly TRBD1 (6 bases). The CDR3 loop spans 16 amino acids. V was cut by 4 bases and J by 0 bases, with 14 bases left in between. The germline gives CDR1 SGDLS, CDR2 YYNGEE. The CDR3 protein is CASSPRQVTSGNTIYF. CDR3 DNA: TGTGCCAGCAGCCCTCGACAGGTGACCTCTGGAAACACCATATATTTT.

This clone turned up a few times. Distinct nucleotide sequences in the sample also encode this CDR3. This chain links TRBV27 with TRBJ2-7; possible D gene TRBD1, 5 bases. Deletions cut 3 bases from V and 2 bases from J, with 11 bases between. The CDR3 sequence is 14 residues long. Germline loops: CDR1 MNHEY, CDR2 SMNVEV (reference sequence). The CDR3 reads CASSFSQGPYEQYF. CDR3 nucleotides: TGTGCCAGCAGTTTTTCTCAGGGCCCCTACGAGCAGTACTTC.

This clone was picked up one time. This sequence joins TRBV16 and TRBJ1-2; no clear D. Germline loops: CDR1 KGHSY, CDR2 FQNENV. This CDR3 has 14 amino acids. The V end lost 1 base, the J end lost 4 bases, and 10 bases lay between the germline ends. The CDR3 is CASSQLSASYGYTF. Here the CDR3 DNA reads TGTGCCAGCAGCCAATTATCAGCGAGCTATGGCTACACCTTC. The full variable domain, its missing parts supplied by reference TRBV16 and TRBJ1-2, is GEEVAQTPKHLVRGEGQKAKLYCAPIKGHSYVFWYQQVLKNEFKFLISFQNENVFDETGMPKERFSAKCLPNSPCSLEIQATKLEDSAVYFCASSQLSASYGYTFGSGTRLTVV.

V gene TRBV6-1 combines with J gene TRBJ1-5; D unresolved. Germline V gene sequence: CDR1 MNHNS, CDR2 SASEGT. This CDR3 is 13 amino acids long. Trimming shortened V by 3 bases and J by 4 bases, and 7 bases separated the two germline ends. CDR3 in DNA: TGTGCCAGCAGTGATTACCAAAATCAGCCCCAGCATTTT. Translated, it gives CASSDYQNQPQHF.

The chain combines TRBV11-2 with TRBJ2-5; D not resolved. This CDR3 is 13 amino acids long. The ends were cut back, 0 bases at V and 5 bases at J, with 7 bases in the middle. From germline, CDR1 is SGHAT and CDR2 FQNNGV. CDR3: CASSLDSIETQYF. The DNA for the CDR3 is TGTGCCAGCAGCTTAGATAGCATTGAGACCCAGTACTTC.

The chain recombines TRBV14 with TRBJ2-7, with a possible D match to TRBD2 (6 bases). Germline values: CDR1 SGHDN, CDR2 FVKESK. V lost 3 bases and J 7 bases, leaving 13 bases between the germline ends. The CDR3 length is 13 residues. For the CDR3, the DNA is TGTGCCAGCAGCCATGGGAGGTTTCGGGAGCAGTACTTC. This codes for CASSHGRFREQYF. The entire variable domain, with the rest obtained from reference TRBV14 and TRBJ2-7, is as follows: EAGVTQFPSHSVIEKGQTVTLRCDPISGHDNLYWYRRVMGKEIKFLLHFVKESKQDESGMPNNRFLAERTGGTYSTLKVQPAELEDSGVYFCASSHGRFREQYFGPGTRLTVT.

This clone was recorded a few times. The chain has TRBV6-6 and TRBJ1-3; possibly TRBD1 for D (5 bases). CDR1 is MNHNY and CDR2 is SVGAGI in the germline V gene (reference sequence). Trimming shortened V by 6 bases and J by 1 base, and 16 bases separated the two germline ends. The CDR3 has 16 residues. CDR3 DNA sequence: TGTGCCAGCAGGTCTGAGCAGGGTTATTCTGGAAACACCATATATTTT. Its protein product is CASRSEQGYSGNTIYF.

The chain links TRBV28 to TRBJ1-3, with no clear D. Trimming shortened V by 3 bases and J by 0 bases, and 18 bases separated the two germline ends. Per germline, CDR1 MDHEN and CDR2 SYDVKM. This CDR3 spans 18 amino acids. CDR3 loop: CASSLGGRGTSSGNTIYF. For the CDR3, the DNA is TGTGCCAGCAGTTTGGGCGGAAGAGGCACTAGCTCTGGAAACACCATATATTTT.

The chain employs TRBV19 and TRBJ1-1; weak D call: TRBD1 (6 bases). Germline CDR1 LNHDA, CDR2 SQIVND (reference sequence). Trimming shortened V by 5 bases and J by 1 base, and 17 bases separated the two germline ends. The CDR3 is 16 residues long. CDR3 coding DNA: TGTGCCAGTAGTTGGGGCGGGGACAAGAAGAACACTGAAGCTTTCTTT. Encoded protein: CASSWGGDKKNTEAFF.

The chain recombines TRBV4-1 with TRBJ2-3, with TRBD2 identical over 11 bases. The V and J ends lost 6 bases and 0 bases, in that order; junction bases with no gene match: 8. Germline V gene lookup returns CDR1 MGHRA and CDR2 YSYEKL. The CDR3 has 17 amino acids. The CDR3 loop is CASRKLAGAPSTDTQYF. The CDR3 nucleotides are TGCGCCAGCAGGAAACTAGCGGGAGCCCCTAGCACAGATACGCAGTATTTT.

The rearrangement joins TRBV29-1 to TRBJ2-5, with D uncertain. Germline V gene sequence: CDR1 SQVTM, CDR2 ANQGSEA. V lost 1 base and J 3 bases, leaving 6 bases between the germline ends. CDR3 length equals 12 residues. The CDR3 loop is CSVEVGEETQYF. The CDR3 DNA is TGCAGCGTTGAAGTAGGTGAAGAGACCCAGTACTTC. Looking up the rest from reference TRBV29-1 and TRBJ2-5 gives the full variable domain: SAVISQKPSRDICQRGTSLTIQCQVDSQVTMMFWYRQQPGQSLTLIATANQGSEATYESGFVIDKFPISRPNLTFSTLTVSNMSPEDSSIYLCSVEVGEETQYFGPGTRLLVL.

A few counts support this clone. Different DNA sequences within this sample yield the same CDR3. The chain recombines TRBV5-4 with TRBJ2-5; D not certain. This CDR3 has 11 amino acids. The germline V gene encodes CDR1 SGHNT and CDR2 YYREEE (reference sequence). The V end was cut by 5 bases, the J end by 2 bases, with 4 bases between. CDR3 sequence: CASSLQETQYF. The CDR3 bases are TGTGCCAGCAGTTTACAAGAGACCCAGTACTTC.

The chain recombines TRBV10-3 with TRBJ1-5, with 8 positions matching TRBD1. Germline CDR1 ENHRY, CDR2 SYGVKD. The ends lost 6 bases at V and 3 bases at J; junction bases unmatched: 1. The CDR3 has 13 amino acids. CDR3 sequence: CAIRGQDNQPQHF. CDR3 sequence (DNA): TGTGCCATCAGGGGACAGGACAATCAGCCCCAGCATTTT.

The chain recombines TRBV5-6 with TRBJ2-7, with TRBD2 matching 11 bases. Germline-derived CDR1 and CDR2 are SGHDT and YYEEEE. V shed 0 bases, J shed 7 bases, and the junction held 6 bases outside the gene matches. The CDR3 runs 15 residues. CDR3 sequence: CASSLGLAGGAEQYF. CDR3 nucleotides: TGTGCCAGCAGCTTGGGGCTAGCGGGAGGAGCGGAGCAGTACTTC.

The chain has TRBV2 and TRBJ1-5; no clear D gene. The V end was cut by 1 base, the J end by 4 bases, with 8 bases between. This CDR3 has 14 residues. Per germline, CDR1 SNHLY and CDR2 FYNNEI. The CDR3 here is CASSEVAANQPQHF. In DNA, the CDR3 is TGTGCCAGCAGTGAAGTGGCAGCTAATCAGCCCCAGCATTTT.

In this sample, this clone turned up once. The genes are TRBV28 and TRBJ2-6; D unclear. V shed 2 bases and J shed 1 base, with 12 bases lying between them. The length of the CDR3 is 17 residues. Per germline, CDR1 MDHEN and CDR2 SYDVKM. CDR3: CASSLVTRTSGANVLTF. CDR3 sequence (DNA): TGTGCCAGCAGTTTAGTTACGCGAACTTCTGGGGCCAACGTCCTGACTTTC.